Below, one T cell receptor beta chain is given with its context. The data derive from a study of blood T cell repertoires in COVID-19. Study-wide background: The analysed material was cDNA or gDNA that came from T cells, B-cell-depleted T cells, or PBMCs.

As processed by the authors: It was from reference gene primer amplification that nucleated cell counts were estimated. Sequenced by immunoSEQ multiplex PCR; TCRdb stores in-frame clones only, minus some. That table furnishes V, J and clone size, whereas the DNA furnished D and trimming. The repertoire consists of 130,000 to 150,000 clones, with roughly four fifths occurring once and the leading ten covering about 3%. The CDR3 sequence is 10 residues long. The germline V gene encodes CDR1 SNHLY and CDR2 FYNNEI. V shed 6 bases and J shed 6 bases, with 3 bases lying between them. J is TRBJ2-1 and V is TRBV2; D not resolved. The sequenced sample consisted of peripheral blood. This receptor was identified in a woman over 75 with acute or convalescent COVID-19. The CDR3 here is CASSSNEQFF. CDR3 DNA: TGTGCCAGCAGCAGCAATGAGCAGTTCTTC.